The present T cell receptor beta chain was sequenced within a study of T cell changes during pregnancy in multiple sclerosis. The data were produced by immunoSEQ multiplex PCR, yet TCRdb's version contains in-frame clones alone and is incomplete. The data show about 51,000 clones, with roughly 93% seen just once and around 2% held by the top ten. J gave up 3 bases and V 6 bases, and 13 bases lay outside the gene matches. CDR3 length: 16 amino acids. Germline CDR1 SNHLY, CDR2 FYNNEI. Sequences were derived from peripheral blood, sampled in the second trimester of pregnancy. The chain is built from TRBV2 and TRBJ2-7; TRBD2 aligns across 8 bases. The TCR originated in a female donor with multiple sclerosis, enrolled in a pregnancy study. CDR3 coding DNA: TGTGCCAGCAGGAAAGAGAGCGGGAGCGCACTCTACGAGCAGTACTTC. Residues: CASRKESGSALYEQYF.